This TCR beta chain was retrieved from a study of blood T cell repertoires in COVID-19. Those who participated ranged in age from about 18 to 89 years and resided in about two dozen US areas. Participant reports of clinical history set cohort assignment. This CDR3 has 15 amino acids. Unmatched junction bases numbered 3, after V lost 0 bases and J lost 3 bases. CDR1 is MRHNA and CDR2 is SNTAGT in the germline V gene. Methods used by the authors: By means of reference gene primer amplification, nucleated cell counts were estimated. Sequencing used immunoSEQ multiplex PCR; TCRdb keeps in-frame clones, though not all of them. V and J calls and clone size come straight from that table; D and trimming were deduced from the DNA. The sample comprises some 530,000 clones, about 85% of which are singletons, and around 7.9% rests with the top ten.

The sample taken for sequencing was PBMCs or T cells enriched from blood (not recorded which). V gene TRBV6-4 combines with J gene TRBJ2-3; 7 bases match TRBD2. The sequence came from a woman aged 60-75 years who had recovered from COVID-19. DNA of the CDR3: TGTGCCAGCAGTGACTCGATACTAGCGACAGATACGCAGTATTTT. As protein: CASSDSILATDTQYF.